This T cell receptor (beta chain) stems from a study of T-cell reconstitution after alpha-beta-depleted transplantation in children. This CDR3 region has 16 residues. Germline V CDR1 and CDR2: SGDLS, YYNGEE. Trimming removed 0 bases from V and 4 bases from J, with 14 bases in between. For TCRbeta, the library was prepared with unique molecular identifiers. TCRdb re-called the PCR reads through MiXCR, storing one row per CDR3 protein. Found here are around 300,000 distinct CDR3 sequences, roughly a tenth of them singletons; the top ten hold around 7.5%. This clonotype has ten or more counts. This specimen was PBMCs, taken before TCRalphabeta/CD19-depleted stem cell transplant. The chain uses TRBV9 and TRBJ2-1; perhaps TRBD2 as D (5 bases). The TCR sequence derives from a boy under two years old with acute myeloid leukemia, due to receive a stem cell transplant. The CDR3 sequence: CASSVAPRELYNEQFF. CDR3 coding DNA: TGTGCCAGCAGCGTAGCCCCGAGGGAGTTGTACAATGAGCAGTTCTTC.